This TCR beta chain was identified in a study of blood T cell repertoires in COVID-19. Study in general: COVID-19 samples, acute and convalescent, were from the United States, Italy and Spain.

Authors' data handling: Amplification with reference gene primers provided the estimates of nucleated cell counts. Produced via immunoSEQ multiplex PCR; TCRdb's table is partial and in-frame only. V and J calls and clone size follow that table, whereas D and trimming were derived from the DNA. Among over 200,000 clones, approximately 85% were seen once, and the ten largest hold approximately 2%. Enrollees, about 18 to 95 years old, lived in 25 or so US areas. Participant reports of clinical history set cohort assignment. This TCR came from a woman aged 45-60 years who had recovered from COVID-19. Material for sequencing was PBMCs or T cells enriched from blood (not recorded which).

This CDR3 is CASSQRSPQGNTIYF. In DNA, the CDR3 is TGCGCCAGCAGCCAACGGAGCCCACAAGGAAACACCATATATTTT. The rearrangement links TRBV4-1 to TRBJ1-3; no definite D call. V was pared by 2 bases and J by 4 bases, with 12 bases between. CDR3 length: 15 amino acids. From germline, CDR1 is MGHRA and CDR2 YSYEKL.